This TCR beta chain was sequenced for a study of blood T cell repertoires in COVID-19. Study summary: There were acute and convalescent COVID-19 samples, and they came from the United States, Italy and Spain. From T cells, B-cell-depleted T cells, or PBMCs came the material, which was cDNA or gDNA.

This clone was seen just once. Authors' methods: Amplifying reference gene primers gave estimates of nucleated cell counts. Libraries were prepared by immunoSEQ multiplex PCR; TCRdb keeps only in-frame clonotypes and omits some of them. V and J calls plus clone size are reproduced from that table; the DNA served to infer D and trimming. The sample records around 110,000 clones, 70% to 80% being singletons. The V end lost 3 bases, the J end lost 0 bases, and 8 bases lay between the germline ends. This CDR3 region has 13 residues. CDR1 is DFQATT, CDR2 SNEGSKA, per germline (reference sequence). The chain links TRBV20-1 to TRBJ1-1; D remains ambiguous. Input material: peripheral blood. The sequence came from an elderly man with COVID-19, enrolled during active disease. CDR3 sequence reads: CSASNSLNTEAFF. CDR3 in DNA: TGCAGTGCTAGTAACAGCCTGAACACTGAAGCTTTCTTT.